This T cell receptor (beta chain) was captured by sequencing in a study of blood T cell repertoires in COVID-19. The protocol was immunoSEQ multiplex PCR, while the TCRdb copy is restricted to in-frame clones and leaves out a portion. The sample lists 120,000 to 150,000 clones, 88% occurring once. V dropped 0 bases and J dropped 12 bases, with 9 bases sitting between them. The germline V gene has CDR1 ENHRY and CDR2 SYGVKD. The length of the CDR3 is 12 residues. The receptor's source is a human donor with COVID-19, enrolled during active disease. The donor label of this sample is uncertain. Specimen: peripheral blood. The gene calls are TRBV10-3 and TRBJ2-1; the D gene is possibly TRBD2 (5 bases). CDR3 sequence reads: CAISESRAGQFF. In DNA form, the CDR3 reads TGTGCCATCAGTGAGTCGAGGGCCGGGCAGTTCTTC.